These 26 T cell receptor beta chains came from one sample sequenced in a study of cytomegalovirus exposure and HLA in healthy donors. This PCR relied on a set of 60 Vbeta primers and 13 Jbeta primers. The method was immunoSEQ multiplex PCR; TCRdb's version includes in-frame clones alone and lacks a portion of them. Found here are around 140,000 clones, around 74% of them singletons; the top ten hold approximately 7.8%. The sequenced material came from PBMCs. The receptors derive from a male donor in good health and CMV-seronegative.

V is TRBV6-5 and J is TRBJ1-1, with 7 bases that match TRBD1. Germline V gene data show CDR1 as MNHEY and CDR2 as SVGAGI. Trimming removed 5 bases from V and 8 bases from J; junction bases left unmatched: 8. The CDR3 is 13 amino acids. CDR3 region: CASSKQGRVEAFF. Here the CDR3 DNA reads TGTGCCAGCAGTAAACAGGGGCGCGTGGAAGCTTTCTTT.

This clone has only a few counts. V is TRBV28 and J is TRBJ1-6; a weak D match, TRBD1 (6 bases). The V gene lost 5 bases and the J gene lost 7 bases, with 12 bases spanning the gap. CDR3 size: 14 residues. Germline-derived CDR1 and CDR2 are MDHEN and SYDVKM. The CDR3 DNA reads TGTGCCAGCAGTCCCGGACAGTTGAATTCACCCCTCCACTTT. Translation: CASSPGQLNSPLHF.

The chain combines TRBV7-2 with TRBJ1-2; 8 nucleotides line up with TRBD1. The length of the CDR3 is 14 residues. The J segment lost 4 bases and the V segment lost 1 base, leaving 2 bases of the junction unmatched. CDR1 is SGHTA and CDR2 is FQGNSA in the germline V gene. CDR3 residues: CASSLDRGTYGYTF. The CDR3 DNA is TGTGCCAGCAGCTTAGACAGGGGGACCTATGGCTACACCTTC.

The V and J genes are TRBV29-1 and TRBJ1-2, with a weak D call TRBD1 (6 bases). V lost 1 base to trimming and J lost 8 bases, with 11 bases between them. The CDR3 spans 12 residues. Germline CDR1 reads SQVTM; CDR2 reads ANQGSEA. Here the CDR3 DNA reads TGCAGCGTTGAAGGGACAGACGTAGGCTACACCTTC. This encodes CSVEGTDVGYTF.

V and J are TRBV18 and TRBJ2-2; weak D call: TRBD1 (6 bases). Trimming removed 3 bases at V and 1 base at J, with 9 bases between. CDR3 length equals 15 residues. Germline lookup yields CDR1 KGHSH and CDR2 LQKENI. In DNA form, the CDR3 reads TGTGCCAGCTCACCCCACAGGGAGAACACCGGGGAGCTGTTTTTT. This sequence encodes CASSPHRENTGELFF.

The CDR3 loop reads CASSRQTAINSGNTIYF. CDR3 nucleotides: TGTGCCAGCAGCCGCCAAACAGCTATCAACTCTGGAAACACCATATATTTT. The gene calls are TRBV7-6 and TRBJ1-3; D gene uncertain. Deletions cut 5 bases from V and 0 bases from J, with 17 bases between. The CDR3 runs to 17 residues. Germline V gives CDR1 SGHVS, CDR2 FNYEAQ.

The V gene is TRBV30, the J gene TRBJ2-7; 7 bases fit TRBD2. V shed 4 bases and J 2 bases; nucleotides not matched to a gene: 8. This CDR3 comprises 14 residues. CDR1 GTSNPN and CDR2 SVGIG come from the germline V gene (reference sequence). The DNA for the CDR3 is TGTGCCTGGATACGCGGGGGTCCTCCCTACGAGCAGTACTTC. Residues: CAWIRGGPPYEQYF.

In its sample, this clone was seen once. The chain has TRBV23-1 and TRBJ2-5; TRBD2 matches 7 bases. TRBV23-1 is an open reading frame, and its role is uncertain. This CDR3 is built from 18 residues. V lost 6 bases, J lost 5 bases, and 21 bases stayed unmatched. CDR3 coding DNA: TGCGCCAGCAGACTCAAAGGCCCCCGGGGAGGGGATGGGGAGACCCAGTACTTC. It yields the protein CASRLKGPRGGDGETQYF.

This clone has more than one count but fewer than ten. The rearrangement uses TRBV7-2 and TRBJ2-2, with TRBD2 identical over 9 bases. The CDR3 contains 16 residues. V lost 2 bases to trimming and J lost 1 base; unmatched junction nucleotides: 2. CDR1 is SGHTA and CDR2 is FQGNSA in the germline V gene. The CDR3 DNA is TGTGCCAGCAGCTTAAGAGCGGGAGGGAACACCGGGGAGCTGTTTTTT. It codes for CASSLRAGGNTGELFF.

This clone turned up a few times. One end of the junction is discordant with germline, which a read error may explain. This chain uses TRBV7-9 with TRBJ1-2, with a weak D call TRBD1 (6 bases). Germline assignment: CDR1 SEHNR and CDR2 FQNEAQ (reference sequence). The CDR3 covers 16 residues. The CDR3 protein is CSSSLAGGHLDYGYTF. In DNA form, the CDR3 reads TGTTCCAGCAGCTTAGCGGGGGGGCATCTGGACTATGGCTACACCTTC. The complete variable domain, with remaining parts taken from reference TRBV7-9 and TRBJ1-2, reads DTGVSQNPRHKITKRGQNVTFRCDPISEHNRLYWYRQTLGQGPEFLTYFQNEAQLEKSRLLSDRFSAERPKGSFSTLEIQRTEQGDSAMYLCSSSLAGGHLDYGYTFGSGTRLTVV.

The gene calls are TRBV28 and TRBJ2-7; unclear D gene. The CDR3 sequence is 15 residues long. Germline values: CDR1 MDHEN, CDR2 SYDVKM. The ends were cut back, 7 bases at V and 0 bases at J, with 16 bases in the middle. The CDR3 DNA is TGTGCCAGCATCCCCCGAAGCCCAAGCTCCTACGAGCAGTACTTC. Translating gives CASIPRSPSSYEQYF. The full variable domain, completed using reference TRBV28 and TRBJ2-7, is DVKVTQSSRYLVKRTGEKVFLECVQDMDHENMFWYRQDPGLGLRLIYFSYDVKMKEKGDIPEGYSVSREKKERFSLILESASTNQTSMYLCASIPRSPSSYEQYFGPGTRLTVT.

CDR3 residues: CASSQAVAEIPYEQYF. As DNA, the CDR3 is TGCGCCAGCAGCCAAGCTGTGGCGGAGATCCCCTACGAGCAGTACTTC. The genes are TRBV5-1 and TRBJ2-7; D is unresolved. Deletions cut 4 bases from V and 2 bases from J, with 19 bases between. This CDR3 is built from 16 residues. Germline loops: CDR1 SGHRS, CDR2 YFSETQ.

The J gene is TRBJ2-1, the V gene TRBV4-1; 9 bases match TRBD2. The CDR3 sequence is 18 residues long. Trimming at V came to 0 bases and at J to 5 bases, leaving 11 bases not matched to a gene. Per germline, CDR1 MGHRA and CDR2 YSYEKL. CDR3 nucleotide sequence: TGCGCCAGCAGCCAAGAGCGGGGACTAGCAGGCCTGAACAATGAGCAGTTCTTC. This encodes CASSQERGLAGLNNEQFF.

The chain links TRBV28 to TRBJ1-5; D is undetermined. The CDR3 has 14 residues. From germline, CDR1 is MDHEN and CDR2 SYDVKM. V gave up 3 bases and J gave up 3 bases, with 9 bases separating them. CDR3 bases: TGTGCCAGCAGTTTCGCACAGTTCAATCAGCCCCAGCATTTT. Encoded protein: CASSFAQFNQPQHF.

The chain has TRBV2 and TRBJ2-7; 10 bases align to TRBD1. V trimming: 1 base; J trimming: 4 bases; junction bases outside the gene matches: 1. Germline V gene lookup returns CDR1 SNHLY and CDR2 FYNNEI. This CDR3 contains 14 residues. The CDR3 sequence is CASSEGDRGYEQYF. The DNA of the CDR3 is TGTGCCAGCAGTGAAGGGGACAGGGGTTACGAGCAGTACTTC.

The CDR3 spells CASSPRWEPSGNTIYF. Written as DNA, the CDR3 is TGTGCCAGCAGCCCGCGGTGGGAGCCCTCTGGAAACACCATATATTTT. The chain carries TRBV7-9 and TRBJ1-3; D gene ambiguous. Germline lookup yields CDR1 SEHNR and CDR2 FQNEAQ (reference sequence). The CDR3 consists of 16 residues. Trimming stripped 5 bases from V and 0 bases from J, with 14 bases between.

The chain uses TRBV29-1 and TRBJ1-2, with D possibly TRBD1 on 5 matching bases. The V end was cut by 7 bases, the J end by 4 bases, with 16 bases between. The CDR3 runs 13 residues. Germline CDR1 SQVTM, CDR2 ANQGSEA. The CDR3 nucleotides are TGCAGCGGTCAGGAGATGGGGCCCTATGGCTACACCTTC. It encodes CSGQEMGPYGYTF. The full variable domain, with the rest looked up from reference TRBV29-1 and TRBJ1-2, is SAVISQKPSRDICQRGTSLTIQCQVDSQVTMMFWYRQQPGQSLTLIATANQGSEATYESGFVIDKFPISRPNLTFSTLTVSNMSPEDSSIYLCSGQEMGPYGYTFGSGTRLTVV.

The chain uses TRBV19 and TRBJ2-2; a possible D gene is TRBD1 (5 bases). The CDR3 loop spans 16 amino acids. The V end lost 3 bases, the J end lost 4 bases, and 15 bases lay between the germline ends. Germline CDR1 and CDR2: LNHDA and SQIVND (reference sequence). The CDR3 loop is CASSIHGTGSTGELFF. In nucleotides, the CDR3 is TGTGCCAGTAGTATCCATGGTACAGGAAGCACCGGGGAGCTGTTTTTT.

This CDR3 reads CASSESRAAQNEQFF. The CDR3 DNA follows: TGTGCCAGCAGTGAAAGCAGGGCAGCCCAAAATGAGCAGTTCTTC. The V gene is TRBV2, the J gene TRBJ2-1, with a weak D call TRBD1 (5 bases). V was trimmed by 2 bases and J by 7 bases, leaving 15 bases between them. CDR3 length: 15 residues. In germline, CDR1 is SNHLY, CDR2 FYNNEI.

The rearrangement uses TRBV15 and TRBJ2-2; 8 positions agree with TRBD2. Trimming at V came to 5 bases and at J to 6 bases, leaving 11 bases not matched to a gene. Looked up from germline, CDR1 is LNHNV and CDR2 is YYDKDF (reference sequence). The CDR3 runs 16 residues. CDR3 amino acids: CATSSGGVRGAGELFF. Written as DNA, the CDR3 is TGTGCCACCAGCTCCGGGGGGGTCCGGGGAGCCGGGGAGCTGTTTTTT.

CDR3 sequence: CASSLLAGAGETQYF. CDR3 nucleotides: TGTGCCAGCAGTTTATTGGCGGGAGCTGGGGAGACCCAGTACTTC. The genes are TRBV27 and TRBJ2-5, with 7 bases aligning to TRBD2. Germline CDR1 is MNHEY and CDR2 is SMNVEV (reference sequence). The CDR3 has 15 residues. Trimming at V came to 1 base and at J to 5 bases, leaving 7 bases not matched to a gene.

This chain connects TRBV2 to TRBJ2-2; perhaps TRBD1 as D (5 bases). The ends were cut back, 7 bases at V and 4 bases at J, with 13 bases in the middle. This CDR3 has 14 amino acids. Germline lookup yields CDR1 SNHLY and CDR2 FYNNEI. This chain's CDR3 is CASNRARGTGELFF. The CDR3 nucleotides are TGTGCCAGCAATAGGGCAAGGGGCACCGGGGAGCTGTTTTTT.

The J gene is TRBJ1-1, the V gene TRBV5-6, with 11 bases that match TRBD1. J lost 4 bases, V lost 4 bases, and 12 bases had no gene match. The CDR3 totals 17 residues. The germline V gene encodes CDR1 SGHDT and CDR2 YYEEEE. This CDR3 reads CASSLTTGTGGSTEAFF. For the CDR3, the DNA is TGTGCCAGCAGCCTCACTACCGGGACAGGGGGTAGCACTGAAGCTTTCTTT.

The rearrangement links TRBV21-1 to TRBJ2-3; the table names TRBD1, a call not compared with the DNA. TRBV21-1 is a pseudogene locus. The CDR3 covers 16 residues. The DNA of the CDR3 is TGTGCCAGCAGCAAAAAGGGACACCCTAACACAGATACGCAGTATTTT. Its protein product is CASSKKGHPNTDTQYF.

This clone was detected only once. J is TRBJ1-6 and V is TRBV7-8; no clear D. Per the germline V gene, CDR1 is SGHVS and CDR2 is FQNEAQ. The CDR3 extends over 13 amino acids. V was trimmed by 0 bases and J by 6 bases, leaving 3 bases between them. CDR3 residues: CASSLASNSPLHF. The CDR3 DNA reads as TGTGCCAGCAGCTTAGCCAGTAATTCACCCCTCCACTTT. The complete variable domain, with remaining parts taken from reference TRBV7-8 and TRBJ1-6, reads GAGVSQSPRYKVAKRGQDVALRCDPISGHVSLFWYQQALGQGPEFLTYFQNEAQLDKSGLPSDRFFAERPEGSVSTLKIQRTQQEDSAVYLCASSLASNSPLHFGNGTRLTVT.

The chain carries TRBV7-9 and TRBJ1-1; perhaps TRBD1 as D (5 bases). This CDR3 comprises 14 residues. Germline CDR1 and CDR2: SEHNR and FQNEAQ (reference sequence). V lost 5 bases, J lost 3 bases, and 13 bases lay in between. The CDR3 DNA follows: TGTGCCAGCAGCCCCACAGGAACCCACACTGAAGCTTTCTTT. This codes for CASSPTGTHTEAFF.